The 18 T cell receptor beta chains presented below share a single source sample, sequenced in a study of T cell repertoires in cytomegalovirus infection. In TCRdb, the reads were re-called with MiXCR into one record per CDR3 protein. The sample lists about 230,000 distinct CDR3 sequences, roughly 23% occurring once. The sample comprised CD8+ T cells from PBMCs. These receptors all come from a human donor in good health (CMV status not recorded). Some clones in this sample may be carry-over from other donors' samples.

The chain recombines TRBV20-1 with TRBJ2-7; a weak D match, TRBD1 (5 bases). The germline gives CDR1 DFQATT, CDR2 SNEGSKA (reference sequence). V dropped 5 bases and J dropped 3 bases, with 14 bases sitting between them. The CDR3 contains 13 residues. This CDR3 is CSAPWGRSYEQYF. The CDR3 DNA reads TGCAGTGCTCCTTGGGGCAGAAGCTACGAGCAGTACTTC.

This clonotype was picked up many times. CDR3 loop: CASSFGQGAAYEQYF. CDR3 nucleotide sequence: TGTGCCAGCAGCTTTGGACAGGGGGCTGCCTACGAGCAGTACTTC. The rearrangement links TRBV5-4 to TRBJ2-7, with TRBD1 matching over 11 bases. Trimming took 2 bases from V and 2 from J; bases not matched to a gene: 3. CDR1 is SGHNT and CDR2 is YYREEE in the germline V gene (reference sequence). The CDR3 consists of 15 residues.

The V gene is TRBV5-1, the J gene TRBJ2-1; 12 nucleotides match TRBD1. Looked up from germline, CDR1 is SGHRS and CDR2 is YFSETQ. The junction had 6 bases not matched to a gene; V was cut back by 3 bases and J by 8 bases. The CDR3 has 15 residues. The CDR3 DNA reads as TGCGCCAGCAGCTGGGGGACAGGGGGCGGTCATGAGCAGTTCTTC. Translated: CASSWGTGGGHEQFF.

V is TRBV29-1 and J is TRBJ2-3; 14 bases are shared with TRBD2. There are 15 residues in the CDR3. With 5 bases clipped from V and 3 bases from J, the junction kept 4 bases outside the gene matches. Germline V CDR1 and CDR2: SQVTM, ANQGSEA. The CDR3 DNA sequence: TGCAGCGTTCGACTAGCGGGGGGGCCTACAGATACGCAGTATTTT. This sequence encodes CSVRLAGGPTDTQYF.

The table lists this clonotype with a few counts. CDR3 amino acids: CSARELKVNFEAFF. For the CDR3, the DNA is TGCAGTGCTAGAGAGCTCAAGGTGAACTTTGAAGCTTTCTTT. The chain combines TRBV20-1 with TRBJ1-1; D unresolved. The V gene's germline CDR1 is DFQATT and CDR2 SNEGSKA (reference sequence). The CDR3 length is 14 residues. Trimming stripped 0 bases from V and 7 bases from J, with 15 bases between.

The chain is built from TRBV20-1 and TRBJ2-1, with unresolved D. There are 16 residues in the CDR3. V was shortened by 0 bases and J by 8 bases, with 20 bases between the two germline ends. Germline CDR1 is DFQATT and CDR2 is SNEGSKA (reference sequence). This CDR3 reads CSAREIGFVLGYEQFF. DNA for the CDR3: TGCAGTGCTAGAGAGATCGGCTTCGTCCTTGGCTATGAGCAGTTCTTC.

A few counts support this clonotype. V usage is TRBV6-2 or TRBV6-3 and J usage is TRBJ2-5, with 8 bases identical to TRBD1. CDR1 and CDR2 from the germline V gene are MNHEY and SVGEGT. V lost 4 bases to trimming and J lost 1 base; unmatched junction nucleotides: 8. This CDR3 is built from 16 residues. The CDR3 sequence is CASSWDRMLAQETQYF. CDR3 coding DNA: TGTGCCAGCAGTTGGGACAGGATGTTGGCCCAAGAGACCCAGTACTTC.

For the CDR3, the DNA is TGTGCCAGCAGGAACCTGCCGGGACTAGCAACAGATACGCAGTATTTT. It yields the protein CASRNLPGLATDTQYF. This chain links TRBV12-3 or TRBV12-4 with TRBJ2-3; 9 nucleotides line up with TRBD2. CDR3 length equals 16 residues. With V trimmed by 6 bases and J by 3 bases, 10 bases remained unmatched.

The chain recombines TRBV28 with TRBJ1-6; TRBD1 is a possible D gene (6 bases). V was trimmed by 5 bases and J by 0 bases, leaving 11 bases between them. Germline V CDR1 and CDR2: MDHEN, SYDVKM. This CDR3 is 16 amino acids long. As DNA, the CDR3 is TGTGCCAGCAGTCGCACGGACAGCTCCTATAATTCACCCCTCCACTTT. It is translated as CASSRTDSSYNSPLHF. Based on the CDR3 plus reference TRBV28 and TRBJ1-6, the full variable domain is DVKVTQSSRYLVKRTGEKVFLECVQDMDHENMFWYRQDPGLGLRLIYFSYDVKMKEKGDIPEGYSVSREKKERFSLILESASTNQTSMYLCASSRTDSSYNSPLHFGNGTRLTVT.

The V call is TRBV7-6, the J call TRBJ2-5; D is ambiguous. CDR1 SGHVS and CDR2 FNYEAQ come from the germline V gene. The CDR3 spans 13 residues. Trimming removed 5 bases at V and 4 bases at J, with 11 bases between. The CDR3 DNA sequence: TGTGCCAGCAGCGTCAATACGGGAGAGACCCAGTACTTC. This codes for CASSVNTGETQYF.

The J gene is TRBJ1-1, the V gene TRBV27; TRBD1 is a possible D gene (6 bases). The CDR3 totals 14 residues. CDR1 is MNHEY and CDR2 is SMNVEV in the germline V gene (reference sequence). Between the trimmed V and J ends, which lost 2 bases and 4 bases, there was a span of 11 bases. This CDR3 reads CASSLVGAVTEAFF. In DNA form, the CDR3 reads TGTGCCAGCAGTTTAGTGGGGGCCGTCACTGAAGCTTTCTTT.

The table lists this clonotype with many counts. The chain recombines TRBV27 with TRBJ2-7; TRBD1 or TRBD2 may be the D gene (6 bases each). Germline V lookup: CDR1 MNHEY, CDR2 SMNVEV (reference sequence). V lost 6 bases and J lost 7, with 13 bases in between. The CDR3 length is 12 residues. The CDR3 loop is CASSPQGGEQYF. The CDR3, as DNA: TGTGCCAGCAGCCCACAGGGAGGAGAGCAGTACTTC.

In this sample, this clonotype turned up a few times. The gene calls are TRBV12-3 or TRBV12-4 and TRBJ1-1, with D perhaps TRBD1 (5 bases). V was pared by 4 bases and J by 6 bases, with 18 bases between. The CDR3 extends over 15 amino acids. The CDR3 region has the DNA TGTGCCAGCAGTTCAGCTGCGGGGGGGAGAGCTGAAGCTTTCTTT. Protein: CASSSAAGGRAEAFF.

This clonotype was detected only once. The chain links TRBV5-1 to TRBJ1-2; D not resolved. Germline CDR1 reads SGHRS; CDR2 reads YFSETQ. V was pared by 0 bases and J by 2 bases, with 11 bases between. The CDR3 runs 15 residues. The CDR3 coding sequence is TGCGCCAGCAGCTTGGGGCAGATAGGCAACTATGGCTACACCTTC. This sequence encodes CASSLGQIGNYGYTF.

The CDR3 protein is CASSPLVGTQYF. The DNA for the CDR3 is TGTGCCAGCAGCCCCCTCGTCGGGACCCAGTACTTC. The chain recombines TRBV12-3 or TRBV12-4 with TRBJ2-5, with D unresolved. The V and J ends lost 6 bases and 7 bases respectively, with 12 bases between them. This CDR3 has 12 residues.

Ten or more counts support this clonotype. V is TRBV20-1 and J is TRBJ2-7, with D perhaps TRBD1 (6 bases). Germline V gene sequence: CDR1 DFQATT, CDR2 SNEGSKA (reference sequence). The CDR3 is 15 residues long. Trimming removed 6 bases from V and 2 bases from J, with 20 bases in between. CDR3 coding DNA: TGCAGTGCAAATGAGGCACCGGGACAAACCTACGAGCAGTACTTC. Translating it yields CSANEAPGQTYEQYF.

This chain connects TRBV12-3 or TRBV12-4 to TRBJ1-1; 7 nucleotides align to TRBD1. This CDR3 has 13 residues. Germline trimming cut 6 bases from V and 10 bases from J; bases unmatched to any gene: 11. The CDR3 bases are TGTGCCAGCAGCTCCCCAGGGGGGCCTGTAGCTTTCTTT. Its protein is CASSSPGGPVAFF.

This clonotype was seen a few times. V is TRBV19 and J is TRBJ2-7; 7 bases line up with TRBD2. Germline lookup yields CDR1 LNHDA and CDR2 SQIVND (reference sequence). After removal of 5 bases from V and 2 bases from J, the junction contained 6 bases not matched to a gene. This CDR3 contains 14 residues. The CDR3 loop reads CASSSGGNTYEQYF. The CDR3 coding sequence is TGTGCCAGTAGTTCCGGGGGGAATACCTACGAGCAGTACTTC.